This paragraph covers one T cell receptor beta chain sequence. This record comes from a study of blood T cell repertoires in COVID-19. Study context: Samples taken during acute and convalescent COVID-19 were collected in the United States, Italy and Spain.

Data came from immunoSEQ multiplex PCR; TCRdb stores just in-frame clones and leaves some out. Here the sample spans about 100,000 clones, roughly 87% being singletons. The sequencing input was peripheral blood. This sequence originates from a man younger than 40 in a cohort sampled during active COVID-19.

This chain's CDR3 is CAISETKAGTSTDTQYF. As DNA, the CDR3 is TGTGCCATCAGTGAGACCAAGGCCGGGACTAGCACAGATACGCAGTATTTT. The V gene is TRBV10-3, the J gene TRBJ2-3; perhaps TRBD2 as D (6 bases). The CDR3 consists of 17 residues. Trimming left V 2 bases short and J 0 bases short, with 15 bases between. The germline gives CDR1 ENHRY, CDR2 SYGVKD.